This is a list of T cell receptor beta chains from one sample in a study of shared T cell receptors in the human thymus. TCRdb's table, derived via immunoSEQ multiplex PCR, lists solely in-frame clones and lacks some. The sample shows around 730,000 clones, 80% to 90% of them seen only once. These data were also filed under a second study, of human thymus T cells.

Sequencing input: thymocytes. These receptors came from a girl less than two years old with a congenital heart defect. The CDR3 runs from the conserved cysteine through the conserved F or W. The order of the fields is V gene, J gene, clone size, D gene, CDR3 protein, CDR3 DNA. A D gene is named only where the DNA matches it firmly. Clone size is shown for a subset of rows, as once, few, many or a class of expanded clone.

>TRBV7-2|TRBJ2-7|-|TRBD2
CASSPGLAGPYEQYF
TGTGCCAGCAGCCCCGGACTAGCGGGTCCCTACGAGCAGTACTTC
>TRBV5-1|TRBJ1-1|-|-
CASSLLFGEAFF
TGCGCCAGCAGCTTGCTTTTCGGTGAAGCTTTCTTT
>TRBV5-1|TRBJ1-1|-|TRBD1
CASSSQGGVPEAFF
TGCGCCAGCAGCTCCCAGGGGGGAGTCCCTGAAGCTTTCTTT
>TRBV30|TRBJ2-1|-|TRBD2
CAWSMAGGPYNEQFF
TGTGCCTGGAGTATGGCGGGGGGCCCCTACAATGAGCAGTTCTTC
>TRBV6-6|TRBJ1-1|once|-
CASNGSENQNTEAFF
TGTGCCAGCAATGGCAGTGAAAACCAGAACACTGAAGCTTTCTTT
>TRBV15|TRBJ1-2|-|-
CATSRDRGNSNYGYTF
TGTGCCACCAGCAGAGATCGGGGGAATAGTAACTATGGCTACACCTTC
>TRBV9|TRBJ2-1|-|TRBD2
CASSVNIAGGPHNEQFF
TGTGCCAGCAGCGTGAACATAGCGGGGGGGCCACACAATGAGCAGTTCTTC
>TRBV28|TRBJ1-1|once|TRBD1
CASSDRALFSLVNTEAFF
TGTGCCAGCTCGGACAGGGCGTTGTTCAGTCTTGTGAACACTGAAGCTTTCTTT
>TRBV20-1|TRBJ1-2|-|-
CSAGSGYTF
TGCAGTGCAGGGAGTGGCTACACCTTC
>TRBV27|TRBJ2-1|-|-
CASRAQRGTGRGTYNEQFF
TGTGCCAGCAGAGCCCAACGCGGAACGGGCAGGGGAACCTACAATGAGCAGTTCTTC
>TRBV5-1|TRBJ1-3|-|TRBD1
CASSGGQGNGNTIYF
TGCGCCAGCAGCGGGGGACAGGGGAATGGAAACACCATATATTTT
>TRBV5-5|TRBJ2-2|few|-
CASSTPTGGLNTGELFF
TGTGCCAGCAGCACCCCAACGGGGGGCCTGAACACCGGGGAGCTGTTTTTT
>TRBV27|TRBJ2-1|-|-
CASSSPRQDTDYNEQFF
TGTGCCAGCAGTTCCCCCCGACAGGACACGGACTACAATGAGCAGTTCTTC
>TRBV28|TRBJ1-1|-|TRBD1
CASRDKTGTGEGTEAFF
TGTGCCAGCAGAGATAAGACCGGGACAGGGGAGGGCACTGAAGCTTTCTTT
>TRBV10-2|TRBJ2-5|once|-
CASSLPLRKETQYF
TGCGCCAGCAGCCTACCTCTAAGAAAAGAGACCCAGTACTTC
>TRBV7-2|TRBJ1-1|-|-
CASIPQQGGGKAFF
TGTGCCAGCATCCCCCAGCAGGGCGGGGGAAAAGCTTTCTTT
>TRBV4-1|TRBJ2-5|-|TRBD2
CASSPGVERGGPQETQYF
TGCGCCAGCAGCCCAGGCGTGGAGCGGGGGGGACCCCAAGAGACCCAGTACTTC
>TRBV5-6|TRBJ1-4|-|TRBD1
CASSEAGQGTLHEKLFF
TGTGCCAGTAGCGAAGCCGGACAGGGCACGCTTCATGAAAAACTGTTTTTT
>TRBV9|TRBJ1-3|-|-
CASSPTTPATTGNTIYF
TGTGCCAGCAGCCCAACGACCCCGGCGACAACTGGAAACACCATATATTTT
>TRBV4-3|TRBJ1-3|-|-
CASSQEGVRGINPGNTIYF
TGCGCCAGCAGCCAAGAGGGGGTCAGGGGCATTAACCCTGGAAACACCATATATTTT
>TRBV6-1|TRBJ2-7|-|-
CASSEIGGLSSYEQYF
TGTGCCAGCAGTGAAATTGGGGGACTTAGCTCCTACGAGCAGTACTTC
>TRBV7-2|TRBJ1-2|-|-
CASSLVAGYLYGYTF
TGTGCCAGCAGCTTAGTTGCAGGGTATCTCTATGGCTACACCTTC
>TRBV10-2|TRBJ1-2|-|-
CASPTTGLDNPNYGYTF
TGCGCCAGTCCAACCACGGGTCTGGATAATCCTAACTATGGCTACACCTTC
>TRBV5-6|TRBJ1-1|-|-
CASSLEWGLGTEAFF
TGTGCCAGCAGCTTGGAATGGGGGCTCGGCACTGAAGCTTTCTTT
>TRBV5-1|TRBJ2-1|-|-
CASSDILTPYNEQFF
TGCGCCAGCAGCGACATCTTAACCCCCTACAATGAGCAGTTCTTC
>TRBV5-1|TRBJ1-6|-|TRBD1
CASSLYPDRGRHRDSPLHF
TGCGCCAGCAGCTTGTACCCGGACAGGGGCCGCCATCGGGATTCACCCCTCCACTTT
>TRBV14|TRBJ2-5|-|TRBD1
CASSQAYRGKETQYF
TGTGCCAGCAGCCAAGCTTACAGGGGCAAGGAGACCCAGTACTTC